This TCR beta chain was documented in a study of blood T cells in healthy people across ages. This CDR3 contains 17 residues. Germline V gene lookup returns CDR1 SGDLS and CDR2 YYNGEE. As concerns this clonotype: At one boundary the junction diverges from the germline segment, which might be a read error.

Extractions gave at least 5.5 micrograms of total RNA per sample. A sample-barcoded 5' primer and a J-beta primer mix were used in a second PCR of about 7 to 12 cycles. Every sample produced at least 3 million CDR3-containing paired-end reads. MiXCR, applied by TCRdb to the 5' RACE reads, yields one record per CDR3 protein. The data contain hundreds of thousands of distinct CDR3 sequences, 45% to 50% of them seen just once; the ten biggest clones take up about 32%. Sequencing was performed on blood. The V call is TRBV9, the J call TRBJ2-3, with TRBD1 matching over 8 bases. The receptor's source is an older woman in good health. The CDR3 protein is CAISPPARGQGTDTQYF. The CDR3, as DNA: TGTGCCATCAGCCCTCCGGCCCGGGGACAGGGCACAGATACGCAGTATTTT.